This record looks at one T cell receptor (beta chain) sequence and its context. The source of the sample is a study of shared clonotypes between healthy human individuals. Background on the study: Donors consisted of two women and a few men between 18 and 49.

Trimming shortened V by 5 bases and J by 0 bases, and 14 bases separated the two germline ends. The CDR3 loop spans 15 amino acids. Germline assignment: CDR1 SGHNT and CDR2 YYREEE (reference sequence). Profiled with immunoSEQ multiplex PCR; TCRdb holds only in-frame clones, not every one. The table shows 850,000 to 1,100,000 clones, with roughly 77% occurring only once. The TCR comes from a man aged 18 to 29 in good health. Some clones in this sample may be carry-over from other donors' samples. Source material: memory CD4+ T cells from PBMCs. Subset described: CD45RA-negative fraction. The chain uses TRBV5-4 and TRBJ1-2; D perhaps matches TRBD1 (6 bases). Here the CDR3 DNA reads TGTGCCAGCAGTTTAGTCGGGACACCTAACTATGGCTACACCTTC. Translated: CASSLVGTPNYGYTF.